One and the same sample provided the 26 T cell receptor beta chains below, sequenced in a study of cytomegalovirus exposure and HLA in healthy donors. The study ran its PCR with 60 Vbeta and 13 Jbeta primers. Sequencing was performed with immunoSEQ multiplex PCR; in TCRdb, only in-frame clones are kept and a portion is missing. This sample has 150,000 to 250,000 clones, with 85% found just once. Sequencing was carried out using PBMCs. The source is a woman aged 50 to 60 in good health and CMV-seronegative.

This rearrangement joins TRBV5-1 to TRBJ2-1, with TRBD2 as a possible D gene (6 bases). This CDR3 has 14 amino acids. Between the trimmed V and J ends, which lost 4 bases and 0 bases, there was a span of 8 bases. Germline lookup yields CDR1 SGHRS and CDR2 YFSETQ. CDR3 nucleotides: TGCGCCAGCAGCCGGGAGAGCTCCTACAATGAGCAGTTCTTC. This encodes CASSRESSYNEQFF.

CDR3 in DNA: TGTGCCAGCAGTTTCCCCCGGGTCTATGGCTACACCTTC. The encoded protein is CASSFPRVYGYTF. The chain joins TRBV28 to TRBJ1-2; D gene ambiguous. The germline CDR1 and CDR2 sequences are MDHEN and SYDVKM. The CDR3 extends over 13 amino acids. The V gene lost 3 bases and the J gene lost 4 bases, with 9 bases spanning the gap.

The J gene is TRBJ1-3, the V gene TRBV2, with D hard to call. V gave up 7 bases and J gave up 2 bases, with 15 bases separating them. CDR1 is SNHLY and CDR2 is FYNNEI in the germline V gene. This CDR3 has 15 amino acids. CDR3 DNA sequence: TGTGCCAGCACTTCTGTTCGGGGTGCTGGAAACACCATATATTTT. It is translated as CASTSVRGAGNTIYF.

The chain employs TRBV27 and TRBJ1-1; 8 bases agree with TRBD1. V gave up 3 bases and J gave up 0 bases; unmatched junction bases: 3. CDR3 length equals 15 residues. CDR1 is MNHEY and CDR2 is SMNVEV in the germline V gene (reference sequence). The CDR3 DNA reads as TGTGCCAGCAGTTTCAAGACAGGGGTGAACACTGAAGCTTTCTTT. Translating gives CASSFKTGVNTEAFF.

This clone was counted once. The V and J genes are TRBV28 and TRBJ2-7, with D tentatively TRBD2 (6 bases). CDR1 is MDHEN, CDR2 SYDVKM, per germline. The V end lost 3 bases, the J end lost 0 bases, and 18 bases lay between the germline ends. The length of the CDR3 is 17 residues. This chain's CDR3 is CASSFAFGSGGSYEQYF. The CDR3 DNA reads TGTGCCAGCAGTTTCGCCTTTGGTAGCGGCGGCTCCTACGAGCAGTACTTC.

This sequence joins TRBV6-1 and TRBJ2-5; 10 bases fit TRBD2. V gave up 8 bases and J gave up 2 bases; unmatched junction bases: 5. The germline CDR1 and CDR2 sequences are MNHNS and SASEGT. This CDR3 contains 14 residues. The CDR3 nucleotides are TGTGCCAGCGCCCTACTAGCGGGACAAGAGACCCAGTACTTC. Protein sequence: CASALLAGQETQYF.

CDR3 DNA: TGTGCCATCAGTGAGAGAGGGAGGGGCTACGAGCAGTACTTC. Protein: CAISERGRGYEQYF. The gene calls are TRBV10-3 and TRBJ2-7, with 7 bases lining up with TRBD2. V lost 2 bases and J lost 3; bases outside the gene matches: 4. In germline, CDR1 is ENHRY, CDR2 SYGVKD. The CDR3 totals 14 residues.

The chain employs TRBV4-1 and TRBJ2-1, with D possibly being TRBD2 (6 bases). The germline V gene encodes CDR1 MGHRA and CDR2 YSYEKL. The CDR3 contains 15 residues. The V gene lost 4 bases and the J gene lost 4 bases, with 14 bases spanning the gap. For the CDR3, the DNA is TGCGCCAGCAGCCTCCCGGGACTTCCGTACAATGAGCAGTTCTTC. It codes for CASSLPGLPYNEQFF.

The chain combines TRBV11-2 with TRBJ1-1; unclear D gene. V lost 1 base and J lost 6, with 6 bases in between. The CDR3 is 12 residues long. Germline V gene lookup returns CDR1 SGHAT and CDR2 FQNNGV. The CDR3 region is CASSLVSAEAFF. The CDR3 coding sequence is TGTGCCAGCAGCTTAGTTAGCGCTGAAGCTTTCTTT.

The gene calls are TRBV30 and TRBJ2-6, with TRBD2 as a possible D gene (5 bases). Germline V gene lookup returns CDR1 GTSNPN and CDR2 SVGIG (reference sequence). V shed 5 bases and J shed 0 bases, with 5 bases lying between them. This CDR3 spans 13 amino acids. The CDR3 loop is CAWEGSGANVLTF. DNA for the CDR3: TGTGCCTGGGAGGGCTCTGGGGCCAACGTCCTGACTTTC.

The CDR3 DNA reads as TGTGCCAGCCCTAGCGGGGCCAACGTCCTGACTTTC. Translating it yields CASPSGANVLTF. The chain has TRBV7-9 and TRBJ2-6, with D possibly matching TRBD2 (5 bases). The CDR3 is 12 residues long. CDR1 is SEHNR and CDR2 is FQNEAQ in the germline V gene (reference sequence). Trimming took 8 bases from V and 4 from J, leaving 6 bases between them.

This chain connects TRBV18 to TRBJ1-5; no definite D call. There are 16 residues in the CDR3. Germline V gene lookup returns CDR1 KGHSH and CDR2 LQKENI. V lost 0 bases and J lost 3, with 12 bases in between. The CDR3, as DNA: TGTGCCAGCTCACCACCGAACGGGTTCCCCAATCAGCCCCAGCATTTT. This translates into CASSPPNGFPNQPQHF.

The CDR3 here is CATKTSGSSYEQYF. DNA for the CDR3: TGTGCCACCAAAACTAGCGGGTCCTCCTACGAGCAGTACTTC. The chain combines TRBV6-5 with TRBJ2-7; 9 bases line up with TRBD2. Trimming removed 10 bases from V and 0 bases from J; junction bases left unmatched: 7. From germline, CDR1 is MNHEY and CDR2 SVGAGI. CDR3 length equals 14 residues.

V and J are TRBV7-8 and TRBJ2-2, with TRBD1 as a possible D gene (6 bases). Trimming removed 8 bases at V and 4 bases at J, with 14 bases between. The CDR3 has 14 amino acids. CDR1 and CDR2 (germline): SGHVS, FQNEAQ. DNA for the CDR3: TGTGCCAGCCGATCCGGGACAAGCACCGGGGAGCTGTTTTTT. Encoded protein: CASRSGTSTGELFF.

The chain couples TRBV28 to TRBJ1-1, with D possibly being TRBD1 (5 bases). The length of the CDR3 is 16 residues. CDR1 is MDHEN and CDR2 is SYDVKM in the germline V gene. The ends were cut back, 3 bases at V and 0 bases at J, with 14 bases in the middle. The CDR3 nucleotides are TGTGCCAGCAGTTTCCATAGGGGAGGATTGAACACTGAAGCTTTCTTT. It codes for CASSFHRGGLNTEAFF.

The chain recombines TRBV6-1 with TRBJ2-4; TRBD2 might be the D (5 bases). This CDR3 contains 15 residues. Trimming took 7 bases from V and 3 from J, leaving 16 bases between them. Looked up from germline, CDR1 is MNHNS and CDR2 is SASEGT. In nucleotides, the CDR3 is TGTGCCAGCACCGGCCTCGACGGGGTCAAAAACATTCAGTACTTC. Translation gives CASTGLDGVKNIQYF.

J is TRBJ2-1 and V is TRBV5-4; possible D gene TRBD2, 5 bases. V was clipped by 0 bases and J by 15 bases, with 13 bases between them. Germline loops: CDR1 SGHNT, CDR2 YYREEE (reference sequence). This CDR3 has 12 residues. The CDR3 is CASSLGGNEGFF. CDR3 DNA: TGTGCCAGCAGCTTGGGGGGAAATGAGGGGTTCTTC.

The chain links TRBV19 to TRBJ2-3; 9 bases fit TRBD2. Germline V CDR1 and CDR2: LNHDA, SQIVND (reference sequence). The CDR3 is made up of 14 amino acids. Trimming took 9 bases from V and 7 from J; bases not matched to a gene: 11. The CDR3, as DNA: TGTGCCAGCGGGGCGGCGGGAGGGCCGTATACGCAGTATTTT. Translating gives CASGAAGGPYTQYF. The entire variable domain, with the rest obtained from reference TRBV19 and TRBJ2-3, is as follows: DGGITQSPKYLFRKEGQNVTLSCEQNLNHDAMYWYRQDPGQGLRLIYYSQIVNDFQKGDIAEGYSVSREKKESFPLTVTSAQKNPTAFYLCASGAAGGPYTQYFGPGTRLTVL.

This sequence joins TRBV28 and TRBJ1-2; D is possibly TRBD1 (6 bases). The V gene lost 6 bases and the J gene lost 6 bases, with 11 bases spanning the gap. From germline, CDR1 is MDHEN and CDR2 SYDVKM. The CDR3 runs 12 residues. In DNA, the CDR3 is TGTGCCAGCAGAACGGGACACAATGGCTACACCTTC. Protein product: CASRTGHNGYTF.

The V and J genes are TRBV10-3 and TRBJ1-2; maybe TRBD1 (6 bases). Trimming took off 1 base at V and 6 bases at J, with 15 bases between the two ends. Germline V gives CDR1 ENHRY, CDR2 SYGVKD. The CDR3 runs to 15 residues. The CDR3 here is CAISEYQGRSNGYTF. CDR3 sequence (DNA): TGTGCCATCAGTGAGTACCAGGGGAGATCGAATGGCTACACCTTC.

The chain has TRBV5-6 and TRBJ1-2; D ambiguous. This CDR3 has 12 residues. Trimming pared 2 bases from V and 8 bases from J, leaving 10 bases between. Germline CDR1 SGHDT, CDR2 YYEEEE. This CDR3 is CASSLRPGGYTF. The CDR3 DNA follows: TGTGCCAGCAGCTTAAGGCCAGGAGGCTACACCTTC.

The gene calls are TRBV9 and TRBJ1-6, with 8 bases lining up with TRBD1. V lost 7 bases to trimming and J lost 6 bases; unmatched junction nucleotides: 12. CDR3 size: 16 residues. From germline, CDR1 is SGDLS and CDR2 YYNGEE. The CDR3 loop is CASGRLQGESNSPLHF. In DNA, the CDR3 is TGTGCCAGCGGACGATTACAGGGGGAGAGTAATTCACCCCTCCACTTT.

This sequence joins TRBV14 and TRBJ2-1, with D perhaps matching TRBD2 (5 bases). The CDR3 covers 17 residues. The V gene lost 4 bases and the J gene lost 6 bases, with 22 bases spanning the gap. CDR1 and CDR2 from the germline V gene are SGHDN and FVKESK. The DNA for the CDR3 is TGTGCCAGCAGCCCGATGGTGGGAGCTTTGAAGGGCAATGAGCAGTTCTTC. Amino acid sequence: CASSPMVGALKGNEQFF.

This chain joins TRBV7-9 and TRBJ1-2; 7 nucleotides align to TRBD1. The ends lost 4 bases at V and 11 bases at J; junction bases unmatched: 19. CDR3 length: 16 residues. Germline values: CDR1 SEHNR, CDR2 FQNEAQ (reference sequence). CDR3 protein: CASSSYEAGGFNPYTF. CDR3 coding DNA: TGTGCCAGCAGCTCATATGAAGCAGGGGGATTTAATCCTTACACCTTC.

The chain joins TRBV9 to TRBJ2-1; TRBD2 is a possible D gene (6 bases). The CDR3 is 16 residues long. CDR1 is SGDLS, CDR2 YYNGEE, per germline. V shed 0 bases and J shed 4 bases, with 14 bases lying between them. CDR3 coding DNA: TGTGCCAGCAGCGTAGTTTCTAGCGCGGTATACAATGAGCAGTTCTTC. This sequence encodes CASSVVSSAVYNEQFF.

The chain carries TRBV28 and TRBJ2-1; 7 bases match TRBD1. Germline loops: CDR1 MDHEN, CDR2 SYDVKM. The CDR3 loop spans 16 amino acids. V lost 6 bases and J lost 8; bases outside the gene matches: 16. The CDR3 spells CASRRRGLLSRDEQFF. CDR3 nucleotide sequence: TGTGCCAGCAGAAGAAGGGGGCTCTTGAGTCGAGATGAGCAGTTCTTC.